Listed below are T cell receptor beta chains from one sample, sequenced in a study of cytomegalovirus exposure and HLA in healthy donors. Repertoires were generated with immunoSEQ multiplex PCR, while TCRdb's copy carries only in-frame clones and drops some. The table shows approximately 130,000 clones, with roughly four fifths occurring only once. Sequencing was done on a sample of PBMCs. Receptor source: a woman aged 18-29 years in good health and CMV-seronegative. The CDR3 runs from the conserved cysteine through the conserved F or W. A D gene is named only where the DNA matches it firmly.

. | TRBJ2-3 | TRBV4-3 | TGCGCCAGCAGCCTAGGCACAGATACGCAGTATTTT | CASSLGTDTQYF
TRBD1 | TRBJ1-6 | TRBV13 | TGTGCCAGCAGCTTTGGGACAGGGAATTCACCCCTCCACTTT | CASSFGTGNSPLHF
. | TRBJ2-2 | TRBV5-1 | TGCGCCAGCAGCTTTATGACTCTCCAGGCGGGTTCCGGGGAGCTGTTTTTT | CASSFMTLQAGSGELFF
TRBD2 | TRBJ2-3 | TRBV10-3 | TGTGCCATCAGGTCCGCGGCGGCTAGCGGGCTCACAGATACGCAGTATTTT | CAIRSAAASGLTDTQYF
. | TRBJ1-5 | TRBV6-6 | TGTGCCAGCAGTTTCCAGACAGCGAATCAGCCCCAGCATTTT | CASSFQTANQPQHF
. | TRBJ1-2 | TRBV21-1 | TGTGCCAGCAGCAAAGTGCTTACCCGGGACAGTTTCCAATGCTACACCTTC | CASSKVLTRDSFQCYTF
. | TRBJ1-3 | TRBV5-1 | TGCGCCAGCAGCTTGATGCCCCGGGGGGTTGGTGGAAACACCATATATTTT | CASSLMPRGVGGNTIYF
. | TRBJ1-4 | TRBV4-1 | TGCGCCAGCAGCCAACCGAGGGACGGGGGAGAAAAACTGTTTTTT | CASSQPRDGGEKLFF
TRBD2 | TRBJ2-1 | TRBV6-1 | TGTGCCAGCAGTGAAGGGACTAGCGGGGGCCGCGATGAGCAGTTCTTC | CASSEGTSGGRDEQFF
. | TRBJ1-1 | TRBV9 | TGTGCCAGCAGCCCAGGCCCAGGTACTGAAGCTTTCTTT | CASSPGPGTEAFF